The next 29 T cell receptor beta chains were all read from a single sample in a study of cytomegalovirus exposure and HLA in healthy donors. Amplification used 60 Vbeta primers and 13 Jbeta primers. Repertoires were generated with immunoSEQ multiplex PCR, while TCRdb's copy carries only in-frame clones and drops some. Here the sample spans tens of thousands of clones, around 83% being singletons. The material sequenced was PBMCs. The receptor set was obtained from a man younger than 45 in good health and CMV-seronegative.

This chain uses TRBV7-2 with TRBJ1-2, with 9 nucleotides matching TRBD1. Germline lookup yields CDR1 SGHTA and CDR2 FQGNSA. V shed 5 bases and J 8 bases; nucleotides not matched to a gene: 6. This CDR3 is 13 amino acids long. Here the CDR3 reads CASSPTGGGGYTF. The CDR3 DNA reads TGTGCCAGCAGCCCGACAGGGGGAGGAGGCTACACCTTC. Combining the CDR3 with reference TRBV7-2 and TRBJ1-2 gives the whole variable domain GAGVSQSPSNKVTEKGKDVELRCDPISGHTALYWYRQSLGQGLEFLIYFQGNSAPDKSGLPSDRFSAERTGGSVSTLTIQRTQQEDSAVYLCASSPTGGGGYTFGSGTRLTVV.

The rearrangement links TRBV29-1 to TRBJ2-5, with D possibly matching TRBD1 (6 bases). Germline V lookup: CDR1 SQVTM, CDR2 ANQGSEA. The CDR3 has 12 amino acids. V lost 6 bases and J lost 1, with 9 bases in between. The CDR3 here is CSVRTVQETQYF. In DNA form, the CDR3 reads TGCAGCGTGAGGACAGTCCAAGAGACCCAGTACTTC.

The gene calls are TRBV28 and TRBJ2-1; TRBD2 might be the D (7 bases). Trimming pared 8 bases from V and 2 bases from J, leaving 13 bases between. This CDR3 has 14 amino acids. The V gene's germline CDR1 is MDHEN and CDR2 SYDVKM. The CDR3 DNA sequence: TGTGCCAGCGTGGGGGCGGGAGCCTACAATGAGCAGTTCTTC. It is translated as CASVGAGAYNEQFF. Variable domain in full (rest from reference TRBV28 and TRBJ2-1): DVKVTQSSRYLVKRTGEKVFLECVQDMDHENMFWYRQDPGLGLRLIYFSYDVKMKEKGDIPEGYSVSREKKERFSLILESASTNQTSMYLCASVGAGAYNEQFFGPGTRLTVL.

The gene calls are TRBV19 and TRBJ2-1, with D possibly being TRBD1 (6 bases). Trimming shortened V by 5 bases and J by 7 bases, and 15 bases separated the two germline ends. In germline, CDR1 is LNHDA, CDR2 SQIVND (reference sequence). This CDR3 has 14 amino acids. The CDR3 protein is CASSYGGRQNEQFF. The CDR3, as DNA: TGTGCCAGTAGTTATGGGGGCCGACAGAATGAGCAGTTCTTC.

The rearrangement uses TRBV7-9 and TRBJ2-1; 7 bases match TRBD2. This CDR3 is 13 amino acids long. V gave up 7 bases and J gave up 7 bases; unmatched junction bases: 7. The V gene's germline CDR1 is SEHNR and CDR2 FQNEAQ (reference sequence). The CDR3, as DNA: TGTGCCAGCACCAATGGGGGGGGGAATGAGCAGTTCTTC. The encoded protein is CASTNGGGNEQFF.

A remark on this clone: Germline and junction disagree at one end, which may indicate a read error. This chain uses TRBV27 with TRBJ2-2; TRBD1 matches 8 bases. Germline V CDR1 and CDR2: MNHEY, SMNVEV (reference sequence). The CDR3 runs to 18 residues. CDR3 sequence (DNA): TGTGCCAGCTCACGACTACCTAAGACAGGGGTGAACTCCGGGGAGCTGTTTTTT. Translated: CASSRLPKTGVNSGELFF.

The chain links TRBV18 to TRBJ1-2; D unresolved. The CDR3 spans 14 residues. CDR1 is KGHSH, CDR2 LQKENI, per germline. With 0 bases removed from V and 5 bases from J, the gap between germline ends came to 10 bases. The CDR3 spells CASSPPQLLYGYTF. The CDR3 DNA reads as TGTGCCAGCTCACCACCTCAACTGCTTTATGGCTACACCTTC.

This chain joins TRBV18 and TRBJ1-1; 8 bases fit TRBD1. The trim removed 3 bases at V and 1 base at J, leaving 4 bases unmatched. The germline V gene has CDR1 KGHSH and CDR2 LQKENI. The CDR3 totals 15 residues. CDR3 loop: CASSPRTGPNTEAFF. The DNA for the CDR3 is TGTGCCAGCTCACCTAGGACAGGGCCGAACACTGAAGCTTTCTTT.

The CDR3 sequence: CAAEGPGEQFF. As DNA, the CDR3 is TGTGCCGCGGAGGGGCCAGGGGAGCAGTTCTTC. The J gene is TRBJ2-1, the V gene TRBV7-9; weak D call: TRBD2 (6 bases). The germline V gene encodes CDR1 SEHNR and CDR2 FQNEAQ (reference sequence). Trimming pared 11 bases from V and 10 bases from J, leaving 15 bases between. The CDR3 length is 11 residues.

The rearrangement links TRBV7-9 to TRBJ2-7, with 9 bases matching TRBD1. V lost 1 base to trimming and J lost 4 bases; unmatched junction nucleotides: 5. Germline-derived CDR1 and CDR2 are SEHNR and FQNEAQ (reference sequence). The CDR3 loop spans 15 amino acids. CDR3 sequence (DNA): TGTGCCAGCAGCTTAGGAGGACAGGGGATTTACGAGCAGTACTTC. It codes for CASSLGGQGIYEQYF.

This rearrangement joins TRBV27 to TRBJ2-6; D is perhaps TRBD2 (5 bases). Germline loops: CDR1 MNHEY, CDR2 SMNVEV (reference sequence). The CDR3 covers 13 residues. V lost 6 bases to trimming and J lost 4 bases, with 7 bases between them. CDR3 residues: CASSPSGANVLTF. The CDR3 nucleotides read TGTGCCAGCAGCCCTAGCGGGGCCAACGTCCTGACTTTC.

The chain uses TRBV7-2 and TRBJ2-7, with unresolved D. Germline values: CDR1 SGHTA, CDR2 FQGNSA. V gave up 2 bases and J gave up 2 bases, with 10 bases separating them. The CDR3 runs 14 residues. CDR3 bases: TGTGCCAGCAGCTTATGGGCCCGGCCCTACGAGCAGTACTTC. The encoded protein is CASSLWARPYEQYF.

V and J are TRBV27 and TRBJ2-5; D is undetermined. The germline gives CDR1 MNHEY, CDR2 SMNVEV (reference sequence). This CDR3 contains 13 residues. Trimming took 8 bases from V and 5 from J, leaving 15 bases between them. CDR3 coding DNA: TGTGCCAGCCGAACCGAGAATACGGAGACCCAGTACTTC. Amino acid sequence: CASRTENTETQYF.

This clone was seen only a few times. The genes are TRBV18 and TRBJ2-7; maybe TRBD2 (5 bases). Per germline, CDR1 KGHSH and CDR2 LQKENI. V was shortened by 5 bases and J by 3 bases, with 8 bases between the two germline ends. The CDR3 covers 12 residues. CDR3 region: CASSGGGYEQYF. CDR3 sequence (DNA): TGTGCCAGCTCAGGAGGCGGCTACGAGCAGTACTTC.

This clone was seen a single time. The chain joins TRBV7-2 to TRBJ2-7, with D possibly TRBD1 on 6 matching bases. V was trimmed by 5 bases and J by 7 bases, leaving 15 bases between them. This CDR3 has 13 amino acids. Looked up from germline, CDR1 is SGHTA and CDR2 is FQGNSA. CDR3 coding DNA: TGTGCCAGCAGCCCCCGGGGCCAGGGGGAGCAGTACTTC. As protein: CASSPRGQGEQYF.

This clone was observed once. The gene calls are TRBV19 and TRBJ2-5; unclear D gene. This CDR3 comprises 14 residues. Germline-derived CDR1 and CDR2 are LNHDA and SQIVND (reference sequence). V was cut by 1 base and J by 4 bases, with 10 bases left in between. CDR3 region: CASSIVSTRETQYF. In nucleotides, the CDR3 is TGTGCCAGTAGTATAGTCTCGACACGAGAGACCCAGTACTTC.

This chain uses TRBV19 with TRBJ2-1, with D possibly TRBD1 on 6 matching bases. CDR1 and CDR2 (germline): LNHDA, SQIVND (reference sequence). Trimming stripped 4 bases from V and 5 bases from J, with 12 bases between. CDR3 length: 14 residues. The CDR3: CASSNHRDDNEQFF. The CDR3 DNA reads as TGTGCCAGTAGTAACCACAGGGATGACAATGAGCAGTTCTTC.

This clone turned up a few times. V and J are TRBV10-3 and TRBJ1-1; weak D call: TRBD1 (6 bases). The germline V gene encodes CDR1 ENHRY and CDR2 SYGVKD. Trimming removed 5 bases at V and 0 bases at J, with 10 bases between. This CDR3 comprises 14 residues. For the CDR3, the DNA is TGTGCCATCAGTTCACAGGGCTTGAACACTGAAGCTTTCTTT. Protein product: CAISSQGLNTEAFF.

This clone has a single count. The chain links TRBV10-3 to TRBJ1-2; 7 nucleotides align to TRBD1. Germline CDR1 ENHRY, CDR2 SYGVKD. The CDR3 contains 13 residues. With V trimmed by 4 bases and J by 8 bases, 7 bases remained unmatched. CDR3 sequence: CAISGDRAGGYTF. CDR3 DNA sequence: TGTGCCATCAGTGGCGACAGGGCGGGCGGCTACACCTTC.

This rearrangement joins TRBV18 to TRBJ2-2; weak D call: TRBD1 (6 bases). This CDR3 spans 15 amino acids. Germline V CDR1 and CDR2: KGHSH, LQKENI. Between the trimmed V and J ends, which lost 4 bases and 1 base, there was a span of 10 bases. The CDR3 DNA follows: TGTGCCAGCTCACAGGGACACCTGAACACCGGGGAGCTGTTTTTT. Translating gives CASSQGHLNTGELFF.

The chain combines TRBV19 with TRBJ2-1; TRBD1 is a possible D gene (6 bases). V was cut by 6 bases and J by 1 base, with 16 bases left in between. This CDR3 is 16 amino acids long. Germline V lookup: CDR1 LNHDA, CDR2 SQIVND (reference sequence). CDR3 residues: CASRGSDRGSYNEQFF. CDR3 sequence (DNA): TGTGCCAGTAGGGGCTCAGATAGGGGGTCCTACAATGAGCAGTTCTTC.

The V call is TRBV11-2, the J call TRBJ2-2, with 8 bases matching TRBD1. The CDR3 runs 17 residues. Germline V CDR1 and CDR2: SGHAT, FQNNGV. V gave up 1 base and J gave up 1 base; unmatched junction bases: 5. For the CDR3, the DNA is TGTGCCAGCAGCTTAGGGACAGGGAGGAGGAACACCGGGGAGCTGTTTTTT. Translating it yields CASSLGTGRRNTGELFF.

The genes are TRBV6-1 and TRBJ1-6, with D perhaps TRBD1 (6 bases). The germline CDR1 and CDR2 sequences are MNHNS and SASEGT. This CDR3 comprises 14 residues. V was pared by 11 bases and J by 8 bases, with 19 bases between. This CDR3 reads CAGRLQGIYSPLHF. The CDR3 DNA follows: TGTGCCGGGCGGTTACAGGGTATATATTCACCCCTCCACTTT.

The V gene is TRBV29-1, the J gene TRBJ2-1, with 10 positions matching TRBD1. The CDR3 is 10 amino acids. The ends lost 5 bases at V and 14 bases at J; junction bases unmatched: 3. CDR1 is SQVTM, CDR2 ANQGSEA, per germline. CDR3 in amino acids: CSVRGTGEFF. Written as DNA, the CDR3 is TGCAGCGTTCGCGGGACAGGGGAGTTCTTC.

A single count supports this clone. The rearrangement joins TRBV2 to TRBJ2-2, with D possibly being TRBD2 (6 bases). Trimming shortened V by 10 bases and J by 7 bases, and 16 bases separated the two germline ends. The CDR3 covers 13 residues. The germline V gene encodes CDR1 SNHLY and CDR2 FYNNEI. CDR3 sequence reads: CATQDGGGGELFF. CDR3 sequence (DNA): TGTGCCACTCAAGACGGGGGTGGCGGGGAGCTGTTTTTT. The entire variable domain, with the rest obtained from reference TRBV2 and TRBJ2-2, is as follows: EPEVTQTPSHQVTQMGQEVILRCVPISNHLYFYWYRQILGQKVEFLVSFYNNEISEKSEIFDDQFSVERPDGSNFTLKIRSTKLEDSAMYFCATQDGGGGELFFGEGSRLTVL.

The chain has TRBV18 and TRBJ1-1; a weak D match, TRBD1 (5 bases). Trimming pared 0 bases from V and 2 bases from J, leaving 19 bases between. Germline assignment: CDR1 KGHSH and CDR2 LQKENI. The CDR3 sequence is 18 residues long. CDR3 DNA sequence: TGTGCCAGCTCACCACCGGCGGGGGAGGCAAGGGTAAACACTGAAGCTTTCTTT. Encoded protein: CASSPPAGEARVNTEAFF.

Turning to this clone: An end of the junction does not agree with germline; a read error may underlie this. This chain uses TRBV7-7 with TRBJ1-2; D is ambiguous. Germline CDR1 is SSHAT and CDR2 is FNYEAQ (reference sequence). There are 14 residues in the CDR3. The CDR3: CASSPSRRLYGYTF. The CDR3 region has the DNA TGTGCTAGCAGCCCTTCAAGGCGGCTGTATGGCTACACCTTC.

V and J are TRBV27 and TRBJ1-6; tentatively, D is TRBD1 (6 bases). Looked up from germline, CDR1 is MNHEY and CDR2 is SMNVEV (reference sequence). V was clipped by 2 bases and J by 10 bases, with 21 bases between them. The CDR3 runs to 17 residues. CDR3 coding DNA: TGTGCCAGCAGTTTACCCCTTGACAGGAGCCGAGTATCACCCCTCCACTTT. This gives the protein CASSLPLDRSRVSPLHF.

The rearrangement joins TRBV6-1 to TRBJ2-3; a possible D gene is TRBD1 (5 bases). CDR3 length: 14 amino acids. V shed 6 bases and J shed 2 bases, with 12 bases lying between them. Germline V CDR1 and CDR2: MNHNS, SASEGT. CDR3 in DNA: TGTGCCAGCAGGGGGCACAGCTACACAGATACGCAGTATTTT. It is translated as CASRGHSYTDTQYF.